The text below deals with one TCR beta chain. This specimen comes from a study of blood T cell repertoires in COVID-19. For the study at large: Whether acute or convalescent, the COVID-19 samples came from the United States, Italy and Spain. PBMCs, B-cell-depleted T cells, or T cells provided the cDNA or gDNA that made up the material.

V trimming: 6 bases; J trimming: 8 bases; junction bases outside the gene matches: 6. There are 13 residues in the CDR3. Germline CDR1 and CDR2: MNHEY and SMNVEV (reference sequence). Original processing notes: Amplifying reference gene primers gave estimates of nucleated cell counts. Measured with immunoSEQ multiplex PCR; TCRdb has only the in-frame clones, and not every one. V, J and clone size derive from that table, while D and trimming were established from the DNA sequence. The table lists roughly 250,000 clones, 70% to 90% of them singletons. This rearrangement joins TRBV27 to TRBJ2-1; 8 bases line up with TRBD2. This TCR came from a man aged 50 to 60 with acute or convalescent COVID-19. The sample taken for sequencing was peripheral blood. This CDR3 reads CASRSGLADEQFF. The CDR3 bases are TGTGCCAGCAGATCTGGACTAGCCGATGAGCAGTTCTTC.